This note documents a single T cell receptor beta chain sequence. Clones were sequenced by immunoSEQ multiplex PCR, and TCRdb holds only the in-frame ones, with some missing. This table holds 70,000 to 75,000 clones, 90% found once. This specimen belongs to a study of blood T cell repertoires in COVID-19. The TCR sequence derives from a woman between 18 and 29 years old with acute or convalescent COVID-19. Sequences were obtained from peripheral blood.

As DNA, the CDR3 is TGCAGCGTTGGAATACTAGCAGATAACTACGAGCAGTACTTC. Translating gives CSVGILADNYEQYF. V and J are TRBV29-1 and TRBJ2-7; a weak D match, TRBD2 (6 bases). The CDR3 is made up of 14 amino acids. Germline CDR1 and CDR2: SQVTM and ANQGSEA. Trimming took 4 bases from V and 3 from J, leaving 16 bases between them.